This entry concerns a single T cell receptor (beta chain). The data derive from a study of blood T cell repertoires in COVID-19. At the level of the study: Acute-phase and convalescent COVID-19 samples originated in the United States, Italy and Spain. PBMCs, B-cell-depleted T cells, or T cells were the source of the cDNA or gDNA that made up the material.

Assay used: immunoSEQ multiplex PCR; TCRdb lists only in-frame clones, some missing. The top ten hold 3.5% of the sample, which has 200,000 to 250,000 clones, 85% to 90% seen once. CDR3 length equals 17 residues. The germline CDR1 and CDR2 sequences are MNHNY and SVGAGI (reference sequence). V shed 5 bases, J shed 4 bases, and the junction held 14 bases outside the gene matches. The TCR comes from a woman younger than 30 in a cohort exposed to, infected with or recovered from COVID-19 (not recorded which). J is TRBJ1-2 and V is TRBV6-6, with 9 bases lining up with TRBD1. Sequencing was carried out using PBMCs or T cells enriched from blood (not recorded which). CDR3 nucleotides: TGTGCCAGCAGTCATAGCCCGGGACAGGGCTCTCCCTATGGCTACACCTTC. Amino acid sequence: CASSHSPGQGSPYGYTF.